A selection of T cell receptor beta chains follows, all from one sample in a study of T-cell reconstitution after alpha-beta-depleted transplantation in children. Using its own MiXCR run on the PCR reads, TCRdb lists one record per CDR3 protein. The table shows about 610,000 distinct CDR3 sequences, with about 10% occurring only once. The sample was PBMCs from the stem cell graft donor, taken from the stem cell graft. The source of these receptors is a human donor who donated a stem cell graft to a child with acute myeloid leukemia. CDR3s include the opening cysteine and the closing phenylalanine or tryptophan. D genes are given only for firm matches. Clone size is shown for a subset of rows, as once, few, many or a class of expanded clone.

clone_size j_call d_call v_call cdr3_nt cdr3_aa
few TRBJ2-3 NA TRBV18 TGTGCCAGCTCACCATCTGGCGGTGCAGATACGCAGTATTTT CASSPSGGADTQYF
few TRBJ2-5 NA TRBV29-1 TGCAGCGTTGTTGCATCCTTCAGGGAGACCCAGTACTTC CSVVASFRETQYF
many TRBJ2-3 NA TRBV20-1 TGCAGTGCTAGAATCCCTAGCACAGATACGCAGTATTTT CSARIPSTDTQYF
many TRBJ1-1 NA TRBV7-3 TGTGCCAGCAGTAAGGGCTCTAACACTGAAGCTTTCTTT CASSKGSNTEAFF
many TRBJ1-6 TRBD1 TRBV12-3/TRBV12-4 TGTGCCAGCAGCCGGGGGGACAGGGAGGAAGGTTCACCCCTCCACTTT CASSRGDREEGSPLHF
NA TRBJ2-3 TRBD2 TRBV4-3 TGCGCCAGCAGCCAAGGAGGCGGCGGGAGTAAGCGTACAGATACGCAGTATTTT CASSQGGGGSKRTDTQYF
NA TRBJ1-6 NA TRBV11-2 TGTGCCAGCAGCCAGGGGCACTATAATTCACCCCTCCACTTT CASSQGHYNSPLHF
NA TRBJ1-2 TRBD1 TRBV28 TGTGCCAGCAGTCCCCCGACAGGGTATGGCTACACCTTC CASSPPTGYGYTF
few TRBJ2-5 NA TRBV30 TGTGCCTGGAGTGTCAAGGGGTCCCAAGAGACCCAGTACTTC CAWSVKGSQETQYF
few TRBJ2-1 TRBD1 TRBV27 TGTGCCAGCAGTGGACAGGGTCAGGGCTACAATGAGCAGTTCTTC CASSGQGQGYNEQFF
few TRBJ2-3 TRBD2 TRBV7-9 TGTGCCAGCAGCTTGCGCCGGGGGGGAATGGGCACAGATACGCAGTATTTT CASSLRRGGMGTDTQYF
many TRBJ2-3 NA TRBV7-2 TGTGCCAGCAGCTCGAGTGCTAGCACAGATACGCAGTATTTT CASSSSASTDTQYF
NA TRBJ2-3 TRBD2 TRBV19 TGTGCCAGTAGCCTTCGGGAGGTTGGCACAGATACGCAGTATTTT CASSLREVGTDTQYF
NA TRBJ2-1 TRBD2 TRBV7-8 TGTGCCAGCAGCTTAGTACCTCCTAGCGGCTTCGCCTACAATGAGCAGTTCTTC CASSLVPPSGFAYNEQFF
NA TRBJ2-7 TRBD1 TRBV2 TGTGCCAGCAGGAGCGGACAGGGGGGGCCCTACGAGCAGTACTTC CASRSGQGGPYEQYF
few TRBJ2-7 NA TRBV24-1 TGTGCCACCAGTGAACCCCAGGGCAAGCAGTACTTC CATSEPQGKQYF
NA TRBJ1-5 TRBD1 TRBV29-1 TGCAGCGTGGTAGGGGGCGCAGGTCAGCCCCAGCATTTT CSVVGGAGQPQHF
NA TRBJ2-3 NA TRBV6-1 TGTGCCAGCAGCCCCGGGTCCGCCGCAGATACGCAGTATTTT CASSPGSAADTQYF
few TRBJ1-5 NA TRBV24-1 TGTGCCACCGCCCGCGGGGAGGGAAGCGGGCAGCCCCAGCATTTT CATARGEGSGQPQHF
many TRBJ2-7 TRBD1 TRBV5-1 TGCGCCAGCAGCTTGGCAGGGACAGGGGGCCCCTACGAGCAGTACTTC CASSLAGTGGPYEQYF
NA TRBJ2-3 TRBD2 TRBV7-8 TGTGCCAGCAGCTTACGCTGGCGGGAGCCACGCACAGATACGCAGTATTTT CASSLRWREPRTDTQYF
few TRBJ1-4 TRBD1 TRBV24-1 TGTGCCACGGCCGACAGGGATAGTGAAAAACTGTTTTTT CATADRDSEKLFF